This T cell receptor (beta chain) was recovered during a study of T-cell memory formation after mild COVID-19. Across the whole study: Largely, TCR clusters stayed within a single donor.

The CDR3 consists of 12 residues. The ends were cut back, 3 bases at V and 7 bases at J, with 7 bases in the middle. CDR1 and CDR2 from the germline V gene are SEHNR and FQNEAQ (reference sequence). Notes on the study in general: In second-wave clones peaking day 37, SARS-CoV-2 specificity remained unconfirmed.

For this clonotype: As yet, its antigen is unknown.

In TCRdb, the 5' RACE reads were re-called with MiXCR into one record per CDR3 protein. This repertoire shows 390,000 or so distinct CDR3 sequences, about 15% found once; its top ten account for around a fifth. Sequenced input: PBMCs or a T cell subset sorted from them (not recorded which). The TCR originated in a man between 18 and 35 years old who had mild COVID-19 (a few samples of this study predate the infection). Cell type and time point are not known. The V and J genes are TRBV7-9 and TRBJ2-1, with D unresolved. The CDR3 nucleotides are TGTGCCAGCAGCTTCCTAGTAAATGAGCAGTTCTTC. This translates into CASSFLVNEQFF.